This entry describes one TCR beta chain. These data come from a study of T cell changes during pregnancy in multiple sclerosis. Measured with immunoSEQ multiplex PCR; TCRdb has only the in-frame clones, and not every one. The repertoire consists of more than 30,000 clones, with around 90% occurring once and the leading ten covering 0.3% to 0.4%. J gave up 1 base and V 0 bases, and 3 bases lay outside the gene matches. The CDR3 sequence is 15 residues long. The V gene's germline CDR1 is SGHRS and CDR2 YFSETQ. The sequenced sample was CD4+ T cells from peripheral blood mononuclear cells, obtained in the third trimester of pregnancy. The clonotype comes from a female donor in good health, enrolled as a control in a pregnancy study. The chain joins TRBV5-1 to TRBJ1-1; TRBD1 aligns across 7 bases. This CDR3 is CASSLVGQANTEAFF. The DNA of the CDR3 is TGCGCCAGCAGCTTGGTTGGACAGGCGAACACTGAAGCTTTCTTT.